The subject of this entry is one TCR beta chain. Its specificity is unknown. MiXCR, run by TCRdb on the multiplex PCR reads, gives a single entry per CDR3 protein. The sample holds 150,000 to 200,000 distinct CDR3 sequences; 30% to 35% are singletons and the top ten take roughly 4.3%. Breast cancer patients provided tissue from their axillary draining lymph nodes. The data originate from a study of breast tumors, draining lymph nodes, adjacent tissues. Study-wide results and caveats: That most tumor T cells come from lymph nodes remained unproven. Tumor TCR diversity was below lymph nodes but above nontumor tissue.

The sequenced sample was axillary lymph node tissue. This receptor was taken from a female donor with breast cancer. Some clones in this sample may be carry-over from other donors' samples.

The CDR3 loop is CASSLSPGTYVLTF. Here the CDR3 DNA reads TGCGCCAGCAGCTTGTCTCCCGGTACCTACGTCCTGACTTTC. The chain links TRBV5-1 to TRBJ2-6; D is unresolved. The V end lost 1 base, the J end lost 11 bases, and 13 bases lay between the germline ends. Germline V gene sequence: CDR1 SGHRS, CDR2 YFSETQ. This CDR3 spans 14 amino acids.